Listed below are T cell receptor beta chains from one sample, sequenced in a study of T cells after yellow fever vaccination. TCRdb ran MiXCR on the 5' RACE reads and lists one entry per CDR3 protein. There are some 400,000 distinct CDR3 sequences in the sample; about 19% occur only once, and 18% lies in the top ten. This specimen consisted of PBMCs, obtained before the yellow fever booster vaccination. The receptors here all came from a man younger than 35 who received the YFV17D yellow fever vaccine. The CDR3 runs from the conserved cysteine through the conserved F or W. The order of the fields is clone size, V gene, J gene, D gene, CDR3 DNA, CDR3 protein. A D gene is named only where the DNA matches it firmly. Some rows have no size entry. The others give once, few or many, or a class for an expanded clone.

-,TRBV6-2/TRBV6-3,TRBJ2-1,TRBD2,TGTGCCAGCACTATAGCGGGGGCCTACAATGAGCAGTTCTTC,CASTIAGAYNEQFF
-,TRBV20-1,TRBJ2-7,TRBD2,TGCAGTGCCCAGCGGGGGCCAACCTACGAGCAGTACTTC,CSAQRGPTYEQYF
few,TRBV20-1,TRBJ2-3,-,TGCAGTGCTAGAGGATCCGGGCCCGATACGCAGTATTTT,CSARGSGPDTQYF
few,TRBV10-2,TRBJ1-5,-,TGCGCCAGCAGTGAGTACGACAGGCATAATCAGCCCCAGCATTTT,CASSEYDRHNQPQHF
-,TRBV20-1,TRBJ2-5,-,TGCAGTGCTACTCTACCGACCTGGGACCGAGAGACCCAGTACTTC,CSATLPTWDRETQYF
-,TRBV7-9,TRBJ2-7,TRBD1,TGTGCCAGCAGCCCCGGACAGGGCCGGACCTACGAGCAGTACTTC,CASSPGQGRTYEQYF
-,TRBV29-1,TRBJ2-5,-,TGCAGCGTTGACAACCCGATGGAGACCCAGTACTTC,CSVDNPMETQYF
few,TRBV10-3,TRBJ2-5,-,TGTGCCATCAGGTCAACCCGAAGGGAAGAGACCCAGTACTTC,CAIRSTRREETQYF
-,TRBV10-3,TRBJ2-7,-,TGTGCCATCAGTTCCAGGGACGACGAGCAGTACTTC,CAISSRDDEQYF
few,TRBV24-1,TRBJ2-2,TRBD1,TGTGCCACCAGTGTGAGGACAGGGGGCTCTAACACCGGGGAGCTGTTTTTT,CATSVRTGGSNTGELFF
few,TRBV27,TRBJ2-5,-,TGTGCCAGCAGTTTTTTAGCAGCCGACCAAGAGACCCAGTACTTC,CASSFLAADQETQYF
few,TRBV11-2,TRBJ2-3,TRBD2,TGTGCCAGCAGCTTAGTTTTAGCGGGGAAAGATACGCAGTATTTT,CASSLVLAGKDTQYF
-,TRBV9,TRBJ1-2,-,TGTGCCAGCAGCGTAGCCCTGAACTATGGCTACACCTTC,CASSVALNYGYTF
-,TRBV4-3,TRBJ2-1,TRBD2,TGCGCCAGCAGCCAAGGAGGCCTAGCGGGTTACAATGAGCAGTTCTTC,CASSQGGLAGYNEQFF
-,TRBV7-9,TRBJ2-5,TRBD2,TGTGCCAGCAGCTTACCTACCGGGACTAGCGAGTACCAAGAGACCCAGTACTTC,CASSLPTGTSEYQETQYF
-,TRBV7-2,TRBJ1-2,-,TGTGCCAGCAGCTTAAGGGGGGACACCTTC,CASSLRGDTF
once,TRBV18,TRBJ2-5,-,TGTGCCAGCTCACCCGGGACAAGTGGGTTCGAGACCCAGTACTTC,CASSPGTSGFETQYF
-,TRBV12-3/TRBV12-4,TRBJ2-5,TRBD1,TGTGCCAGCAGCCGGATGGACAGGACCGAAGAGACCCAGTACTTC,CASSRMDRTEETQYF